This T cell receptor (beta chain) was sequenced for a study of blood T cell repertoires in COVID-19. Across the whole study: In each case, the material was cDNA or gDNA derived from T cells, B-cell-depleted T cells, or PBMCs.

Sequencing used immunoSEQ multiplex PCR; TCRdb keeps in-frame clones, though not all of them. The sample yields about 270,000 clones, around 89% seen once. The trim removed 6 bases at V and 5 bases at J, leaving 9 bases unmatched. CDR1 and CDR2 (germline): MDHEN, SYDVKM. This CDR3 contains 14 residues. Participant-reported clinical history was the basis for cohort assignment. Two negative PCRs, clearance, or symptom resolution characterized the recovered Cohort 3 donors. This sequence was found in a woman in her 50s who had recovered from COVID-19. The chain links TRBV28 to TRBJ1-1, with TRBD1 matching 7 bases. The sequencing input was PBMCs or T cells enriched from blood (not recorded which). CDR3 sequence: CASRTDRVRTEAFF. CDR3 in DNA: TGTGCCAGCAGAACCGACAGGGTGAGGACTGAAGCTTTCTTT. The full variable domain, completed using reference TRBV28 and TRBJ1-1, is DVKVTQSSRYLVKRTGEKVFLECVQDMDHENMFWYRQDPGLGLRLIYFSYDVKMKEKGDIPEGYSVSREKKERFSLILESASTNQTSMYLCASRTDRVRTEAFFGQGTRLTVV.